The TCR beta chain under discussion was sequenced for a study of blood T cells in healthy people across ages. Next came a second PCR, run for roughly 6 to 11 cycles, which used a sample-barcoded 5' primer along with a J-beta primer mix. From the 5' RACE reads, TCRdb called clonotypes with MiXCR, one entry per CDR3 protein. Of fewer than 1.5 million distinct CDR3 sequences detected, around 39% appear once; the ten largest clones hold approximately 7.9%. V was pared by 7 bases and J by 3 bases, with 18 bases between. Germline loops: CDR1 MNHNS, CDR2 SASEGT. CDR3 length: 15 amino acids. The source is a woman aged 18 to 35 in good health. Sample: blood. The chain combines TRBV6-1 with TRBJ1-2, with a possible D match to TRBD1 (5 bases). CDR3 region: CASTDLVTADYGYTF. In DNA form, the CDR3 reads TGTGCCAGCACAGACCTAGTGACAGCCGACTATGGCTACACCTTC.